Following are 26 T cell receptor beta chains from one sample sequenced in a study of shared clonotypes between healthy human individuals. Using immunoSEQ multiplex PCR, the repertoire was profiled, and TCRdb retains in-frame clones only, with some absent. The table shows approximately 500,000 clones, with approximately 84% occurring only once. The specimen sequenced was PBMCs. These TCRs come from a woman in her thirties or forties in good health. Some clones in this sample may be carry-over from other donors' samples.

As for this clone: With a far larger clone one base away, a read error is the likely cause. The DNA of the CDR3 is TGTGCCAGCAGTTTAATATGGACAGGCTATGGCTACACCTTC. Translating it yields CASSLIWTGYGYTF. This chain connects TRBV28 to TRBJ1-2, with 7 positions matching TRBD1. The CDR3 sequence is 14 residues long. The ends lost 2 bases at V and 4 bases at J; junction bases unmatched: 4. Germline CDR1 MDHEN, CDR2 SYDVKM.

The CDR3 DNA is TGTGCCAGCAGCTCTGATGGGTACGAGCAGTACTTC. As protein: CASSSDGYEQYF. This chain links TRBV7-9 with TRBJ2-7; D ambiguous. CDR3 length equals 12 residues. The V end was cut by 4 bases, the J end by 4 bases, with 8 bases between. The germline CDR1 and CDR2 sequences are SEHNR and FQNEAQ (reference sequence).

V and J are TRBV6-4 and TRBJ2-3; no firm D call. This CDR3 spans 14 amino acids. The V gene's germline CDR1 is MRHNA and CDR2 SNTAGT. The V gene lost 4 bases and the J gene lost 3 bases, with 11 bases spanning the gap. The DNA of the CDR3 is TGTGCCAGCAGTGTAGAGATGGGGACAGATACGCAGTATTTT. Residues: CASSVEMGTDTQYF.

Concerning this clone itself: A far more abundant clone sits one base away, making this likely a read error. The chain combines TRBV6-4 with TRBJ2-6; the D is unclear. V dropped 2 bases and J dropped 1 base, with 6 bases sitting between them. The length of the CDR3 is 15 residues. The V gene's germline CDR1 is MRHNA and CDR2 SNTAGT. Here the CDR3 DNA reads TGTGCCAGCAGTGACACGCTATCTGGGGCCAACGTCCTGACTTTC. Translating it yields CASSDTLSGANVLTF.

This clone showed up just a few times. The V and J genes are TRBV27 and TRBJ1-2, with D possibly matching TRBD1 (6 bases). Looked up from germline, CDR1 is MNHEY and CDR2 is SMNVEV (reference sequence). The V end was cut by 6 bases, the J end by 1 base, with 12 bases between. This CDR3 has 14 amino acids. The CDR3 loop reads CASRDGGLNYGYTF. The CDR3, as DNA: TGTGCCAGCAGAGACGGGGGCCTTAACTATGGCTACACCTTC.

This chain uses TRBV18 with TRBJ1-5; maybe TRBD1 (6 bases). The CDR3 length is 17 residues. Germline loops: CDR1 KGHSH, CDR2 LQKENI. The germline V and J ends were trimmed by 3 bases and 4 bases, with 19 bases remaining between them. CDR3 protein: CASSPETPGATNQPQHF. The DNA for the CDR3 is TGTGCCAGCTCACCTGAAACACCAGGGGCCACAAATCAGCCCCAGCATTTT.

V usage is TRBV30 and J usage is TRBJ2-7, with 8 bases aligning to TRBD1. Germline-derived CDR1 and CDR2 are GTSNPN and SVGIG (reference sequence). After removal of 3 bases from V and 2 bases from J, the junction contained 3 bases not matched to a gene. The CDR3 runs 13 residues. The DNA of the CDR3 is TGTGCCTGGAGCGAGGACAGGGCCTACGAGCAGTACTTC. Translated, it gives CAWSEDRAYEQYF. The full variable domain, its missing parts supplied by reference TRBV30 and TRBJ2-7, is SQTIHQWPATLVQPVGSPLSLECTVEGTSNPNLYWYRQAAGRGLQLLFYSVGIGQISSEVPQNLSASRPQDRQFILSSKKLLLSDSGFYLCAWSEDRAYEQYFGPGTRLTVT.

The rearrangement uses TRBV2 and TRBJ1-5; D gene ambiguous. V was pared by 4 bases and J by 0 bases, with 7 bases between. The CDR3 loop spans 14 amino acids. The germline CDR1 and CDR2 sequences are SNHLY and FYNNEI. CDR3 amino acids: CASSVHNSNQPQHF. CDR3 DNA sequence: TGTGCCAGCAGTGTCCATAATAGCAATCAGCCCCAGCATTTT.

The chain employs TRBV2 and TRBJ2-1, with 8 bases fitting TRBD1. In germline, CDR1 is SNHLY, CDR2 FYNNEI. V gave up 8 bases and J gave up 7 bases; unmatched junction bases: 10. The length of the CDR3 is 14 residues. In DNA, the CDR3 is TGTGCCAGCGCGGACAGGGTCTCTTGGAATGAGCAGTTCTTC. It encodes CASADRVSWNEQFF.

The rearrangement links TRBV2 to TRBJ2-1; 7 nucleotides match TRBD2. Trimming removed 5 bases from V and 5 bases from J; junction bases left unmatched: 3. Germline-derived CDR1 and CDR2 are SNHLY and FYNNEI. This CDR3 is 13 amino acids long. The DNA of the CDR3 is TGTGCCAGCAGTTTCCTAGCGGACAATGAGCAGTTCTTC. Amino acids: CASSFLADNEQFF.

Notes on this clone: This likely stems from a read error, as it lies one base from a far larger clone. Other DNA sequences in this sample translate to the same CDR3. The chain employs TRBV4-3 and TRBJ1-1, with D unclear. CDR1 is LGHNA and CDR2 is YSLEER in the germline V gene. The length of the CDR3 is 15 residues. CDR3 in amino acids: CASSRTWTGGTEAFF. In DNA, the CDR3 is TGCGCCAGCAGCCGAACCTGGACCGGAGGTACTGAAGCCTTCTTT.

This clone was recorded at least ten times. The chain links TRBV27 to TRBJ2-3, with TRBD2 as a possible D gene (6 bases). Germline loops: CDR1 MNHEY, CDR2 SMNVEV (reference sequence). Trimming pared 0 bases from V and 2 bases from J, leaving 9 bases between. This CDR3 comprises 15 residues. CDR3 region: CASSLSEGHTDTQYF. The CDR3 nucleotides are TGTGCCAGCAGTTTATCGGAGGGCCACACAGATACGCAGTATTTT.

This clone was seen a handful of times. The rearrangement links TRBV30 to TRBJ2-1; 11 bases map to TRBD2. The V segment lost 1 base and the J segment 10 bases; nucleotides outside the gene matches: 6. The CDR3 is made up of 14 amino acids. Germline V gene data show CDR1 as GTSNPN and CDR2 as SVGIG (reference sequence). The CDR3, as DNA: TGTGCCTGGAGTGGGGCTAGCGGGAGGCGGGAGCAGTTCTTC. It translates to CAWSGASGRREQFF. Looking up the rest from reference TRBV30 and TRBJ2-1 gives the full variable domain: SQTIHQWPATLVQPVGSPLSLECTVEGTSNPNLYWYRQAAGRGLQLLFYSVGIGQISSEVPQNLSASRPQDRQFILSSKKLLLSDSGFYLCAWSGASGRREQFFGPGTRLTVL.

This sequence joins TRBV15 and TRBJ2-7, with a possible D match to TRBD1 (5 bases). From germline, CDR1 is LNHNV and CDR2 YYDKDF (reference sequence). The length of the CDR3 is 16 residues. V was shortened by 0 bases and J by 5 bases, with 17 bases between the two germline ends. Written as DNA, the CDR3 is TGTGCCACCAGCAGAGATGGAGTGGGCAGGGTCCACGAGCAGTACTTC. The encoded protein is CATSRDGVGRVHEQYF.

The chain links TRBV10-3 to TRBJ1-2; 7 positions match TRBD1. Trimming took 4 bases from V and 3 from J; bases not matched to a gene: 2. Germline lookup yields CDR1 ENHRY and CDR2 SYGVKD. CDR3 length: 13 residues. In nucleotides, the CDR3 is TGTGCCATCAGTGTAGACAGGGACTATGGCTACACCTTC. Its translation: CAISVDRDYGYTF.

This clone showed up just a few times. This CDR3 reads CASSRGGTANSPLHF. The CDR3, as DNA: TGCGCCAGCAGCAGAGGCGGGACAGCCAATTCACCCCTCCACTTT. The chain joins TRBV5-1 to TRBJ1-6; the match to TRBD1 covers 7 bases. The germline V gene encodes CDR1 SGHRS and CDR2 YFSETQ. The CDR3 is made up of 15 amino acids. Trimming removed 4 bases from V and 7 bases from J; junction bases left unmatched: 8.

The chain is built from TRBV30 and TRBJ1-5, with 7 bases aligning to TRBD1. The CDR3 runs to 13 residues. V shed 2 bases, J shed 7 bases, and the junction held 5 bases outside the gene matches. CDR1 is GTSNPN, CDR2 SVGIG, per germline (reference sequence). CDR3 sequence (DNA): TGTGCCTGGAGTACAGGGGCAGGACAGCCCCAGCATTTT. It translates to CAWSTGAGQPQHF.

This clone was seen a handful of times. The V and J genes are TRBV25-1 and TRBJ1-2, with 7 positions matching TRBD1. The V segment lost 8 bases and the J segment 0 bases; nucleotides outside the gene matches: 12. The CDR3 runs to 16 residues. Germline-derived CDR1 and CDR2 are MGHDK and SYGVNS. CDR3 sequence (DNA): TGTGCCAGCGGAGGTCCGGGACAGCATTCTAACTATGGCTACACCTTC. This translates into CASGGPGQHSNYGYTF.

This clone was seen only once. The chain carries TRBV28 and TRBJ1-1, with TRBD1 as a possible D gene (5 bases). V lost 5 bases to trimming and J lost 3 bases, with 16 bases between them. CDR1 is MDHEN and CDR2 is SYDVKM in the germline V gene. The CDR3 sequence is 15 residues long. CDR3 residues: CASSGPGTADTEAFF. The CDR3, as DNA: TGTGCCAGCAGTGGACCCGGGACGGCGGACACTGAAGCTTTCTTT.

This clone has only one observation. The chain couples TRBV4-3 to TRBJ2-7; unclear D gene. Germline V gene lookup returns CDR1 LGHNA and CDR2 YSLEER. V shed 0 bases and J shed 2 bases, with 11 bases lying between them. The CDR3 length is 15 residues. CDR3 in amino acids: CASSQDRTLPYEQYF. CDR3 nucleotide sequence: TGCGCCAGCAGCCAAGATAGAACCCTGCCCTACGAGCAGTACTTC.

Concerning this clone itself: With a far larger clone one base away, a read error is the likely cause. Additional DNA sequences in this sample encode the identical CDR3. The rearrangement links TRBV7-3 to TRBJ1-1; possibly TRBD1 for D (5 bases). In germline, CDR1 is SGHTA, CDR2 FQGTGA. The CDR3 sequence is 12 residues long. Here the CDR3 DNA reads TGTGCCAGCAGCGAGGGGAACACTGAAGCTTTATTT. It encodes CASSEGNTEALF.

Concerning this clone itself: The likely explanation is a read error, given a far larger clone one base away. The rearrangement uses TRBV29-1 and TRBJ2-7; D call uncertain. CDR1 and CDR2 (germline): SQVTM, ANQGSEA. V gave up 4 bases and J gave up 4 bases, with 11 bases separating them. The CDR3 is 12 amino acids. The CDR3 protein is CSVVAHGYEQYF. CDR3 DNA sequence: TGCAGCGTTGTGGCCCACGGTTACGAGCAGTACTTC.

The rearrangement joins TRBV7-2 to TRBJ2-4; tentatively, D is TRBD1 (6 bases). Germline V gives CDR1 SGHTA, CDR2 FQGNSA. CDR3 length: 12 residues. Between the trimmed V and J ends, which lost 4 bases and 8 bases, there was a span of 9 bases. CDR3 loop: CASSSDSYIQYF. The CDR3 DNA sequence: TGTGCCAGCAGCTCGGACAGTTACATTCAGTACTTC.

This clone was counted only a few times. The V and J genes are TRBV27 and TRBJ2-5; D is uncertain. The CDR3 consists of 13 residues. CDR1 MNHEY and CDR2 SMNVEV come from the germline V gene (reference sequence). The V end lost 3 bases, the J end lost 0 bases, and 5 bases lay between the germline ends. CDR3 region: CASSFKYQETQYF. In DNA form, the CDR3 reads TGTGCCAGCAGTTTCAAATACCAAGAGACCCAGTACTTC.

This clone came up once. The chain has TRBV27 and TRBJ2-1; D gene uncertain. The CDR3 consists of 12 residues. In germline, CDR1 is MNHEY, CDR2 SMNVEV (reference sequence). Deletions cut 3 bases from V and 8 bases from J, with 8 bases between. In DNA form, the CDR3 reads TGTGCCAGCAGTTTCATTGGTGATGAGCAGTTCTTC. Translation gives CASSFIGDEQFF.

Comments on this clone: This likely came from a read error, as a far larger clone is one base away. The V and J genes are TRBV13 and TRBJ2-5; TRBD1 is a possible D gene (6 bases). V was trimmed by 2 bases and J by 9 bases, leaving 10 bases between them. The CDR3 has 12 amino acids. CDR1 PRHDT and CDR2 FYEKMQ come from the germline V gene (reference sequence). DNA for the CDR3: TGTGCCAGCAGCTTAATCAGGACAGCCCAGTACTTC. This encodes CASSLIRTAQYF.